This entry describes one T cell receptor beta chain. Its cognate antigen has yet to be identified. The input lacks base qualities; no much larger clone sits a single base away. The immunoSEQ Assay, a bias-controlled multiplex PCR, was used to amplify TCRbeta CDR3 regions from genomic DNA. In the authors' own workflow: The number of nucleated cells in each sample was estimated by amplification of reference gene primers within the assay. Sequence reads were collapsed and filtered to measure the absolute abundance of every unique TCRbeta CDR3 rearrangement. Productive Simpson clonality was computed per sample as the square root of Simpson's diversity index over productive rearrangements. TCRdb provides this immuneACCESS table in a form limited to in-frame rearrangements. Some clones are lacking; in checked studies, under half of them reflect an unresolved V gene, and why the rest are absent is not known. The V and J calls and clone size come from that table; D and trimming were worked out from the DNA. The sample yields 35,000 to 45,000 clones; under 85% were counted once. The top ten constitute approximately 12% of the sample.

Collaborating institutions collected whole blood in K2EDTA tubes following their own protocols. Collaborator samples were shipped for TCRbeta analysis as frozen whole blood, isolated PBMCs, or DNA extracted from either sample type. The data belong to a study of blood T cell repertoires in COVID-19 (dated by TCRdb to about 2020). Notes on the research overall: The collaborator samples originated in the United States, Italy and Spain and spanned the acute and convalescent phases of COVID-19. The prospective study material was composed of cDNA or gDNA derived from T cells, B-cell-depleted T cells, or PBMCs. The dataset comprised deeply sampled blood TCRbeta repertoires from subjects exposed to, actively infected with, or recovered from COVID-19. A freely available public database, intended as a resource for researchers studying the immune response to SARS-CoV-2, is where the repertoires were released. Samples came from the ongoing ImmuneRACE study (first 160 participants) plus 1,254 subjects from 6 global collaborators. The sample metadata nearly always contained a de-identified subject ID, COVID-19 status, age in years and sex. HLA class I and class II types, where available, came from metadata supplied by the sample provider rather than from assay-based typing.

General conclusions and limits of the study: The quantity of clinical and demographic metadata differed by source and by participant and was supplied without curation.

The CDR3, cysteine through phenylalanine, is 14 amino acids long. Left in the record is the CDR3 DNA by itself, 42 bases read in frame from the first base. The junction shows trimming of 4 bases on V and 4 bases on J, and the gene matches do not reach 7 bases of it. The germline V gene gives CDR1 as SGHRS and CDR2 as YFSETQ. The TCR was taken from a human donor in a cohort sampled during active COVID-19. The chain uses TRBV5-1 and TRBJ2-7; 8 of the junction bases match TRBD1. Sequenced input: peripheral blood. Here is the DNA: TGCGCCAGCAGCGGGCGGGACAGGAATTACGAGCAGTACTTC. This encodes CASSGRDRNYEQYF.